Listed here are 3 T cell receptor beta chains from one sample, sequenced in a study of blood T cell repertoires in COVID-19 (dated by TCRdb to 2019 to 2021). Library method: the immunoSEQ multiplex PCR assay. TCRdb mirrors the immuneACCESS table, restricted to in-frame sequences. Some clones are absent from its copies; in checked studies, under half trace to an unresolved V gene, and the reason for the others is unknown. Here the sample has approximately 490,000 clones; approximately 91% occur a single time. The biggest ten clones account for around 7.9% of the sample. What was sequenced was PBMCs or T cells enriched from blood (not recorded which). Receptors originate from a woman aged 60-75 years who had recovered from COVID-19.

In its sample, this clone was seen once. V gene TRBV11-2 combines with J gene TRBJ2-7, with D possibly being TRBD2 (6 bases). This CDR3 contains 15 residues. Trimming shortened V by 4 bases and J by 0 bases, and 13 bases separated the two germline ends. Germline CDR1 reads SGHAT; CDR2 reads FQNNGV. This chain's CDR3 is CASSSGGGSSYEQYF. The CDR3 bases are TGTGCCAGCAGCTCCGGTGGGGGGTCCTCCTACGAGCAGTACTTC.

The gene calls are TRBV2 and TRBJ2-1; D gene ambiguous. Germline CDR1 is SNHLY and CDR2 is FYNNEI. This CDR3 region has 13 residues. The V gene lost 5 bases and the J gene lost 7 bases, with 12 bases spanning the gap. CDR3 amino acids: CASSKNYMNEQFF. CDR3 bases: TGTGCCAGCAGTAAAAACTACATGAATGAGCAGTTCTTC.

The J gene is TRBJ1-3, the V gene TRBV2; no firm D call. The V gene lost 0 bases and the J gene lost 1 base, with 7 bases spanning the gap. Looked up from germline, CDR1 is SNHLY and CDR2 is FYNNEI. CDR3 size: 15 residues. This CDR3 reads CASSEAWPSGNTIYF. CDR3 DNA sequence: TGTGCCAGCAGTGAAGCGTGGCCTTCTGGAAACACCATATATTTT.